This T cell receptor (beta chain) was documented in a study of T-cell reconstitution after alpha-beta-depleted transplantation in children. Study-wide findings and caveats: Surviving thymic progenitors and recipient T cells were the source of high TCRbeta diversity at day 60 in some patients. Reportedly, roughly two months post-transplant, alpha-beta T cells arose from several hundred expanded graft clones.

CDR3 length equals 15 residues. The germline V gene has CDR1 KGHSH and CDR2 LQKENI. The J segment lost 4 bases and the V segment lost 0 bases, leaving 4 bases of the junction unmatched. For TCRbeta, the library was prepared with unique molecular identifiers. TCRdb reprocessed the PCR reads via MiXCR and lists one record per CDR3 protein. This sample has about 250,000 distinct CDR3 sequences, with more than 20% found just once. Note on this clonotype: Its specificity is not known.

Material: PBMCs, mostly from graft donor cells, obtained 360 days after TCRalphabeta/CD19-depleted stem cell transplant. The chain links TRBV18 to TRBJ1-1, with 8 bases that match TRBD1. This clonotype was sampled from a female patient aged 2-15 years who had a stem cell transplant for congenital amegakaryocytic thrombocytopenia, so the T cells may come from the graft donor. The CDR3 sequence: CASSPPQGASTEAFF. CDR3 DNA sequence: TGTGCCAGCTCACCACCGCAGGGGGCAAGCACTGAAGCTTTCTTT.